A selection of T cell receptor beta chains follows, all from one sample in a study of beta chain features in type 1 diabetes. Assay used: immunoSEQ multiplex PCR; TCRdb lists only in-frame clones, some missing. The table records roughly 310,000 clones, approximately 11% of them present only once. The sequenced sample consisted of naive CD4+ T cells from blood. The receptors here all came from a woman in her twenties or thirties in good health. Both conserved end residues are part of each CDR3. The order of the fields is clone size, D gene, V gene, J gene, CDR3 length, CDR3 DNA, CDR3 protein. A D gene is named only where the DNA matches it firmly. Some rows have no size entry. The others give once, few or many, or a class for an expanded clone.

>many|NA|TRBV7-9|TRBJ2-7|15
TGTGCCAGCAGCCGACCCGGGTCCTCTCCAGGGGAGCAGTACTTC
CASSRPGSSPGEQYF
>NA|NA|TRBV5-1|TRBJ2-1|16
TGCGCCAGCAGCTTCCGGGCGGGGGCCTTCTACAATGAGCAGTTCTTC
CASSFRAGAFYNEQFF
>NA|TRBD2|TRBV18|TRBJ2-5|15
TGTGCCAGCTCACCTTCGCTAGCGGTCCAAGAGACCCAGTACTTC
CASSPSLAVQETQYF
>NA|TRBD1|TRBV9|TRBJ2-6|16
TGTGCCAGCAGCTCACAGGGGGCCTCTGGGGCCAACGTCCTGACTTTC
CASSSQGASGANVLTF
>NA|TRBD1|TRBV30|TRBJ1-1|15
TGTGTCTGGAGTGTACTCAGGGGGCAGGACACTGAAGCTTTCTTT
CVWSVLRGQDTEAFF
>NA|TRBD2|TRBV7-2|TRBJ2-7|13
TGTGCCAGCAGAGGGACTAGCTCCTACGAGCAGTACTTC
CASRGTSSYEQYF
>NA|NA|TRBV5-4|TRBJ2-6|13
TGTGCCAGCCACAGCCGGGGGGCCAACGTCCTGACTTTC
CASHSRGANVLTF
>few|TRBD2|TRBV29-1|TRBJ2-1|15
TGCAGCGTTGAGCCTCTAGCGGCCGAATTTAATGAGCAGTTCTTC
CSVEPLAAEFNEQFF
>few|TRBD2|TRBV10-3|TRBJ2-5|14
TGTGCCATCAGAGGCGGGAGCGACCAAGAGACCCAGTACTTC
CAIRGGSDQETQYF
>few|TRBD1|TRBV30|TRBJ1-4|18
TGTGCCTGGAGTACAGGGGCCTTTTCTGTTGCAACTAATGAAAAACTGTTTTTT
CAWSTGAFSVATNEKLFF
>few|TRBD1|TRBV19|TRBJ2-7|15
TGTGCCAGTAGTATTGGGACAGGGGGCTCCTACGAGCAGTACTTC
CASSIGTGGSYEQYF
>NA|TRBD2|TRBV6-1|TRBJ2-1|15
TGTGCCAGCAGTCTTCCGGGACTAGCTTCCAATGAGCAGTTCTTC
CASSLPGLASNEQFF